This T cell receptor (beta chain) was identified in a study of cytomegalovirus exposure and HLA in healthy donors. In this sample, this clone turned up a few times. Its target is unknown. Study observations and caveats: Several of the most significant clusters appeared, in a later analysis, to be linked to common viral pathogens. After further analysis at a later stage, 16,951 TCR beta sequences were associated with HLA alleles at 0.05 false discovery rate.

Use of 60 Vbeta and 13 Jbeta primers characterized the PCR. Measured with immunoSEQ multiplex PCR; TCRdb has only the in-frame clones, and not every one. The sample consists of some 170,000 clones, roughly 77% of them appearing once. This TCR derives from a man aged 18 to 30 in good health and CMV-seropositive. Source material: PBMCs.

The CDR3 protein is CASSQGGNTEAFF. The CDR3 DNA reads TGTGCCAGCAGCCAGGGGGGTAACACTGAAGCTTTCTTT. This chain uses TRBV25-1 with TRBJ1-1, with TRBD1 matching over 7 bases. The V and J ends lost 6 bases and 2 bases, in that order; junction bases with no gene match: 3. The germline V gene encodes CDR1 MGHDK and CDR2 SYGVNS. The CDR3 contains 13 residues.